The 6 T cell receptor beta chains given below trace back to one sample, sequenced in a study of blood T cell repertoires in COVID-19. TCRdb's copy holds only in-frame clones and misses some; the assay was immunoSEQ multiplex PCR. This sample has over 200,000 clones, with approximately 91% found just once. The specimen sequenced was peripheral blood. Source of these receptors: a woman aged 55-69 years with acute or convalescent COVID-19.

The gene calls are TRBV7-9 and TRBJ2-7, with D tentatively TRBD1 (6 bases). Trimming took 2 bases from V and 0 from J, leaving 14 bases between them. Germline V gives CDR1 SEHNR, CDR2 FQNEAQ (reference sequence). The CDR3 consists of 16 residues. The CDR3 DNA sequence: TGTGCCAGCAGCTTAACTGGGGGCTTGAGCTCCTACGAGCAGTACTTC. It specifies CASSLTGGLSSYEQYF.

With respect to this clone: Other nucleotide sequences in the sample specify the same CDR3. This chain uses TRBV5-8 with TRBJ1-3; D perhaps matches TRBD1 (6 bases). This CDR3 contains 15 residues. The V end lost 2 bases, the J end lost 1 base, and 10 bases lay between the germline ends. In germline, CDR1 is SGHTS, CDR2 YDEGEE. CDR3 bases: TGTGCCAGCAGCTTAGACAGGTCGTCTGGAAACACCATATATTTT. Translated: CASSLDRSSGNTIYF.

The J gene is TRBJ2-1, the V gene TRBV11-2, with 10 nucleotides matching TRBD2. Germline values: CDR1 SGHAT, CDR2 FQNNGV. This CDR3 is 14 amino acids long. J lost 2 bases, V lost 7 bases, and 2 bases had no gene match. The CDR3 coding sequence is TGTGCCAGCAAACTAGCGGGACCCTACAATGAGCAGTTCTTC. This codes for CASKLAGPYNEQFF.

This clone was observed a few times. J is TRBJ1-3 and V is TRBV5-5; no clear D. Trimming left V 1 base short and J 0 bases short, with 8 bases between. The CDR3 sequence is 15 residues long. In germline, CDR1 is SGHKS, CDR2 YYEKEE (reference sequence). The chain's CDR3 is CASSLTVYSGNTIYF. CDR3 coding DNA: TGTGCCAGCAGCTTGACAGTGTACTCTGGAAACACCATATATTTT. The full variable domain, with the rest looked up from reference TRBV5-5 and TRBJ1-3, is DAGVTQSPTHLIKTRGQQVTLRCSPISGHKSVSWYQQVLGQGPQFIFQYYEKEERGRGNFPDRFSARQFPNYSSELNVNALLLGDSALYLCASSLTVYSGNTIYFGEGSWLTVV.

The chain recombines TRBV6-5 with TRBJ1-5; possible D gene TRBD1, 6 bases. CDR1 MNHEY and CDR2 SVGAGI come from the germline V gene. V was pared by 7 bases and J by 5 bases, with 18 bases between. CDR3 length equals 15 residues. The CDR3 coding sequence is TGTGCCAGCATCGCGAGACAGGAAGGAGATCAGCCCCAGCATTTT. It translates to CASIARQEGDQPQHF.

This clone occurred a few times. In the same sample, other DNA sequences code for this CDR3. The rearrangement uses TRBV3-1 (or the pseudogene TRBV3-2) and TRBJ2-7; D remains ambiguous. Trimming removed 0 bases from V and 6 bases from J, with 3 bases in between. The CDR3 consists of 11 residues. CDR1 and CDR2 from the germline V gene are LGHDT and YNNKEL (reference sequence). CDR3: CASSQEREQYF. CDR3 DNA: TGTGCCAGCAGCCAAGAGCGCGAGCAGTACTTC.